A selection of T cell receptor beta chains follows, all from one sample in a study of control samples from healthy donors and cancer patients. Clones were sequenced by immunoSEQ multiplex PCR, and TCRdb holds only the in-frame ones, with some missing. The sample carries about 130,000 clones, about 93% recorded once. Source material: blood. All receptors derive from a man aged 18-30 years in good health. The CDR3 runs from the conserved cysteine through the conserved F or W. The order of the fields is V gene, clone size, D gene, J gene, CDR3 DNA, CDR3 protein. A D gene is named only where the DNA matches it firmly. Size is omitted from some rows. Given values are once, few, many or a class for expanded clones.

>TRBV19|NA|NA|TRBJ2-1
TGTGCCAGTAGTATCTTCCCTATAGGCCAGAACTACAATGAGCAGTTCTTC
CASSIFPIGQNYNEQFF
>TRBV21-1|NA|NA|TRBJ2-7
TGTGCCAGCAGCAAAGCGGAGGGAACCTACGAGCAGTACTTC
CASSKAEGTYEQYF
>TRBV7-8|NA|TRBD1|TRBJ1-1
TGTGCCAGCAGCTTGGTTACAGGGGGCACTGAAGCTTTCTTT
CASSLVTGGTEAFF
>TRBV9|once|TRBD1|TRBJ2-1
TGTGCCAGCAGTAGACAGGGGGGAGCCAAAAATGAGCAGTTCTTC
CASSRQGGAKNEQFF
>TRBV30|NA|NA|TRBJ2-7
TGTGCCTGCCACCTCACCCCCCTCCGACAGTTTTCCTACGAGCAGTACTTC
CACHLTPLRQFSYEQYF
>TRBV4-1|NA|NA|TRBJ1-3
TGCGCCAGCAGCCTGGGGGAGGGGTCAAGAAACACCATATATTTT
CASSLGEGSRNTIYF
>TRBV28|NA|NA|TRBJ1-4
TGTGCCAGCAGTTTTCAGGGGTGGGAAAAACTGTTTTTT
CASSFQGWEKLFF
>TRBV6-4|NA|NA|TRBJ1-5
TGTGCCAGCAGTGGACGAAGGGGGGGGCAGCCCCAGCATTTT
CASSGRRGGQPQHF
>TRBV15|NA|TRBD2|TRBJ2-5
TGTGCCACCAGCAGAACGAGGAGCGGGGGGGAAGAGACCCAGTACTTC
CATSRTRSGGEETQYF
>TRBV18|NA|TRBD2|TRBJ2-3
TGTGCCAGCTCACCACGGGACGGGGGGGCCCCAGATACGCAGTATTTT
CASSPRDGGAPDTQYF
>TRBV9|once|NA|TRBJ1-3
TGTGCCAGCAGCGCAGAAGGGGGTCACACCATATATTTT
CASSAEGGHTIYF
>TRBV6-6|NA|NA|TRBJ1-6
TGTGCCAGCAGTCCAGATTCAGGGAGCTCCTATAATTCACCCCTCCACTTT
CASSPDSGSSYNSPLHF
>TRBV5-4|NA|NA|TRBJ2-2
TGTGCCAGCAGCTTGGGGCGGAATTGGGAACAAAACACCGGGGAGCTGTTTTTT
CASSLGRNWEQNTGELFF
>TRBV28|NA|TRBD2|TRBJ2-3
TGTGCCAGCAGTACTAGCGGGAACACAGATACGCAGTATTTT
CASSTSGNTDTQYF
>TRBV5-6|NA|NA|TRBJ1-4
TGTGCCAGCAGCGACCTTTGGATACAAGCTCTGCTCTCTAATGAAAAACTGTTTTTT
CASSDLWIQALLSNEKLFF
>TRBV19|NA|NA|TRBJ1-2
TGTGCCAGTAACCCGAACAGTAACTATGGCTACACCTTC
CASNPNSNYGYTF
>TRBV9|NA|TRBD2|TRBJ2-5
TGTGCCAGCAGCGTATCCGCGGGAGGCCAAGAGACCCAGTACTTC
CASSVSAGGQETQYF
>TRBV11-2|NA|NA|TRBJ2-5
TGTGCCAGCAGCTTCGGACTTGAAGAGACCCAGTACTTC
CASSFGLEETQYF
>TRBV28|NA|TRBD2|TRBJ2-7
TGTGCCAGCAGTTTTGGCGGGGGGAAATACGAGCAGTACTTC
CASSFGGGKYEQYF
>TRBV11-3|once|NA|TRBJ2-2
TGTGCCAGCAGCTTAGAACCAGCCGCGAAAGGGGAGCTGTTTTTT
CASSLEPAAKGELFF
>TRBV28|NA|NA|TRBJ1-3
TGTGCCAGCAGGATCCGATCTGGAAACACCATATATTTT
CASRIRSGNTIYF
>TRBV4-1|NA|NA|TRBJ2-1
TGCGCCAGCAGCCAAGCGGTCCCGGCGCTTTACAATGAGCAGTTCTTC
CASSQAVPALYNEQFF
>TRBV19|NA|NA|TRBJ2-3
TGTGCCAGTAGAATCCCGAGCACAGATACGCAGTATTTT
CASRIPSTDTQYF
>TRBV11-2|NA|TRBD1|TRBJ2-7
TGTGCCAGCAGCTTTAGGGGGGACAGGGAAAGCTCCTACGAGCAGTACTTC
CASSFRGDRESSYEQYF
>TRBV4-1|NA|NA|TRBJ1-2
TGCGCCAGCAGCCAATCCCCGCGCGTAGGGCCCCACGCTGGCTACACCTTC
CASSQSPRVGPHAGYTF
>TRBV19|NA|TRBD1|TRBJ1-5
TGTGCCAGCGTCGGACAGGGCGGGGAGAGCAATCAGCCCCAGCATTTT
CASVGQGGESNQPQHF
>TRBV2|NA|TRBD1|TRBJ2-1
TGTGCCAGCTTAGGGGGGCCAGGGGGCAGGTACAATGAGCAGTTCTTC
CASLGGPGGRYNEQFF
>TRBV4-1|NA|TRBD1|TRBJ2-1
TGCGCCAGCAGCCAAGTACAGGGGGCATCCTACAATGAGCAGTTCTTC
CASSQVQGASYNEQFF
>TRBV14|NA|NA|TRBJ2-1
TGTGCCAGCAGCGATGGGGCGTCCCCATCCTACAATGAGCAGTTCTTC
CASSDGASPSYNEQFF
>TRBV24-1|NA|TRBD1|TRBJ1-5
TGTGCCACCAGTGATTCCGGGACAGGGGGCTACAATCAGCCCCAGCATTTT
CATSDSGTGGYNQPQHF
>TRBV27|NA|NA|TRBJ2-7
TGTGCCAGCAGTTTGGGGGGTGACTACGAGCAGTACTTC
CASSLGGDYEQYF
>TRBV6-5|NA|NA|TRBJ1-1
TGTGCCAGCAGACCAAGTTTGGCCACTGAAGCTTTCTTT
CASRPSLATEAFF
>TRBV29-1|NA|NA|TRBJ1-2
TGCAGCGTTGAAGGGCATTGGGGGGGCTACACCTTC
CSVEGHWGGYTF
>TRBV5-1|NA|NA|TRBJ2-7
TGCGCCAGCAGCTGGAGGGGTTCCTACGAGCAGTACTTC
CASSWRGSYEQYF
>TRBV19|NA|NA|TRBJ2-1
TGTGCCAGTTCGGATAAAGCGGTGAACAATGAGCAGTTCTTC
CASSDKAVNNEQFF
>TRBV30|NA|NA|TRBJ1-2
TGTGCCTGGAGGACCTTCGCGGGCGGTGGCTACACCTTC
CAWRTFAGGGYTF
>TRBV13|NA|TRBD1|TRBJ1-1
TGTGCCAGCAGCCAAGACAGGGGGTCTGAAGCTTTCTTT
CASSQDRGSEAFF
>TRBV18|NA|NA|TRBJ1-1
TGTGCCAGCTCACCACCAGGGTCTGAAGCTTTCTTT
CASSPPGSEAFF
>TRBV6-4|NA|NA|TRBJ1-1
TGTGCCAGCAGTGACTCGTCTAAGCAGGCTTTCTTT
CASSDSSKQAFF
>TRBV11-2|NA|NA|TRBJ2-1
TGTGCCAGCAGGTACGCCGGGACCAACGACAATGAGCAGTTCTTC
CASRYAGTNDNEQFF
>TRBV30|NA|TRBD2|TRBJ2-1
TGTGCCTGGAGGGTCGGGGGGGTCTACAATGAGCAGTTCTTC
CAWRVGGVYNEQFF
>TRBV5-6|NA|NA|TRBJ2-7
TGTGCCAGCAGCTTTTCCTACGAGCAGTACTTC
CASSFSYEQYF
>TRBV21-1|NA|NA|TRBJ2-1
TGTGCCAGCAGCAAAGCGCAATGGGGAGGTCGAGACAATGAGCAGTTCTTC
CASSKAQWGGRDNEQFF
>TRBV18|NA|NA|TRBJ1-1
TGTGCCAGCTCACTAGATACAGGGATGAACACTGAAGCTTTCTTT
CASSLDTGMNTEAFF
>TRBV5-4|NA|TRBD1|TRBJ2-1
TGTGCCAGCAGCTGGGACAGTGGCGAGCAGTTCTTC
CASSWDSGEQFF
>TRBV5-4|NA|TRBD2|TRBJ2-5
TGTGCCAGCAGCCAGTCTCGGGCGGGAGACGAGACCCAGTACTTC
CASSQSRAGDETQYF
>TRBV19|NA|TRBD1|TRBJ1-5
TGTGCCAGTAGTATAGTCAGGGGGTATAGCAATCAGCCCCAGCATTTT
CASSIVRGYSNQPQHF